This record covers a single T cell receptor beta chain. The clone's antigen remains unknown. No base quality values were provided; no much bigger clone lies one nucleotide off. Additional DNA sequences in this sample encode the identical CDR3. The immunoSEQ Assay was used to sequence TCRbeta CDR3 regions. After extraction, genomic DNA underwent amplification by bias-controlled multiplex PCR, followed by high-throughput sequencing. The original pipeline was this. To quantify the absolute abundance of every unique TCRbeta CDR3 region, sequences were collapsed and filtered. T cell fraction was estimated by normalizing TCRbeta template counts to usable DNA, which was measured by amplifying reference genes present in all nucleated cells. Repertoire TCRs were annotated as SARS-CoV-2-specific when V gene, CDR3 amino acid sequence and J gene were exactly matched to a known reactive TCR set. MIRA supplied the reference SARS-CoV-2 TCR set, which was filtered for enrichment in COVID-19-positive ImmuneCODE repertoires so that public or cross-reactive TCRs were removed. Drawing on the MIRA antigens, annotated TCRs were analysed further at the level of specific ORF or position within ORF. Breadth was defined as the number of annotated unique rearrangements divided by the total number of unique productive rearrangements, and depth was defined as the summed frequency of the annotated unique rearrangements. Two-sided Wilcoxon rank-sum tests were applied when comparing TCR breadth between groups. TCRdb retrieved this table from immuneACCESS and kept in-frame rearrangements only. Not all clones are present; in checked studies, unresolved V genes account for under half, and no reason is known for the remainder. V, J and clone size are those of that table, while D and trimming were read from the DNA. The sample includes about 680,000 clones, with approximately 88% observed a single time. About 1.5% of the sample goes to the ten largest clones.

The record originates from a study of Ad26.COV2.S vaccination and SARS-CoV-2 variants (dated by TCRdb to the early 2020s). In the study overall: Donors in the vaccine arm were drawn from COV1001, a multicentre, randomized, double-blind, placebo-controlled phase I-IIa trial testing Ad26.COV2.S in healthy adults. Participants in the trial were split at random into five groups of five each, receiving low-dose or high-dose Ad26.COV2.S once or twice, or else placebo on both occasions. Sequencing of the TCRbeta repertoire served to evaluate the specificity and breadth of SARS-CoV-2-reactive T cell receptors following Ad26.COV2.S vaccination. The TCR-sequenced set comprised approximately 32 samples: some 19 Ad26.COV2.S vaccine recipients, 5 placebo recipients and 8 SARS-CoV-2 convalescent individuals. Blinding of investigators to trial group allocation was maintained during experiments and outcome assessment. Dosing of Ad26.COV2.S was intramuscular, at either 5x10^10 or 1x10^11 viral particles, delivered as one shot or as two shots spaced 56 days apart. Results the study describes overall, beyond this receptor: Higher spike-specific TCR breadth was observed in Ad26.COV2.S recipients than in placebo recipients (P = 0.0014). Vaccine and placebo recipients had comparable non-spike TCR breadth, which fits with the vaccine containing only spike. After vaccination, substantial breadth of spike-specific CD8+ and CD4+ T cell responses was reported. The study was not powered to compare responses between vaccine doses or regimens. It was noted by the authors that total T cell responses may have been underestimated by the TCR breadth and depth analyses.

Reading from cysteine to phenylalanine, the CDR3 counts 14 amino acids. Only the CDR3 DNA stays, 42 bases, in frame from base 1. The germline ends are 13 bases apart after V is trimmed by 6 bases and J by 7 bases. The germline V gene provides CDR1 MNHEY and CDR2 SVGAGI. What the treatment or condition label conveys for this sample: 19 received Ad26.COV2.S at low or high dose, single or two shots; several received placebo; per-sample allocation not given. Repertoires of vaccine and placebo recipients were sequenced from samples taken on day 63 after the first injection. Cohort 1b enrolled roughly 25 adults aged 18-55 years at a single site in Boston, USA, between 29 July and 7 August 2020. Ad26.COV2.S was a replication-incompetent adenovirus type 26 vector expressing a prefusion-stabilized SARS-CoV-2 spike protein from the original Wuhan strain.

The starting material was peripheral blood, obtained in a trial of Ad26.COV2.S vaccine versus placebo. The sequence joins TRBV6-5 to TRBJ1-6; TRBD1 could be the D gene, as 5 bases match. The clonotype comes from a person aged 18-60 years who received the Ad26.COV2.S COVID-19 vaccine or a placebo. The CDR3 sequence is CASRPTGGNSPLHF. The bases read TGTGCCAGCAGACCGACCGGGGGGAATTCACCCCTCCACTTT.